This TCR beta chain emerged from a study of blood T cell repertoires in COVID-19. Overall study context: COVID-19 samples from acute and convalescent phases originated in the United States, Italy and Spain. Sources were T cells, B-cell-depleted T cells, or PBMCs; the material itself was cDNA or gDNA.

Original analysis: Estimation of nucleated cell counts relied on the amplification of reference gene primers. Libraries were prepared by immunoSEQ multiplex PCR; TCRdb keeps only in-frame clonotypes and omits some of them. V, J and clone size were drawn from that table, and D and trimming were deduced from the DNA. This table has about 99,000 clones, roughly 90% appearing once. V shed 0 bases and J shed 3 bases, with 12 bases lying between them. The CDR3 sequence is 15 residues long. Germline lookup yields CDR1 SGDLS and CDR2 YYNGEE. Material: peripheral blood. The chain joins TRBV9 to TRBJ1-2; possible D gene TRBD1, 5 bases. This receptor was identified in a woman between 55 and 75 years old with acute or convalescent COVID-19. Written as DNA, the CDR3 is TGTGCCAGCAGCGTAGAAGCGACAGACGACTATGGCTACACCTTC. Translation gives CASSVEATDDYGYTF.